The table lists the clone carrying this T cell receptor (beta chain) with a few counts. Its specificity is not known. The data were taken from a study of T-cell memory formation after mild COVID-19. Amplification by 5'RACE using constant-segment primers produced TCR alpha and TCR beta cDNA libraries that carried sample barcodes and UMIs. TCRdb redid the calling of the 5' RACE reads with MiXCR, one entry per CDR3 protein. Of 470,000 or so distinct CDR3 sequences listed, 25% are singletons. Study-wide results and caveats: Clones that contracted from day 15 to 85 were balanced CD4/CD8, while later expanders leaned CD4+. Some clones that responded were present in memory (sampled pre-infection), which suggests cross-reactive memory joined. Mainly in CM and EM were contracting CD4+ clones; CD8+ were in EMRA.

After removal of 4 bases from V and 2 bases from J, the junction contained 4 bases not matched to a gene. Germline V gene lookup returns CDR1 SGDLS and CDR2 YYNGEE. The CDR3 is 15 residues long. This sequence was found in an adult woman who had mild COVID-19 (a few samples of this study predate the infection). Cell type and time point are not known. Source material: PBMCs or a T cell subset sorted from them (not recorded which). V usage is TRBV9 and J usage is TRBJ2-5, with TRBD2 matching 11 bases. DNA of the CDR3: TGTGCCAGCAGCAAGAGACTAGCGGGACAAGAGACCCAGTACTTC. Translating gives CASSKRLAGQETQYF.